This T cell receptor (beta chain) was sequenced during a study of blood T cells in healthy people across ages. It was around 10 milliliters of peripheral blood that were drawn from each donor. PBMCs numbering at least 6 million were isolated per sample. Total RNA was isolated from each sample in quantities of at least 6 micrograms. The CDR3 has 15 amino acids. V shed 6 bases and J shed 6 bases, with 17 bases lying between them. Germline V CDR1 and CDR2: SGHAT, FQNNGV. Then a second PCR, running about 6 to 12 cycles, was carried out with a sample-barcoded 5' primer and a J-beta primer mix. TCRdb re-derived calls from the 5' RACE reads in MiXCR, one entry per CDR3 protein. Counted here are roughly 800,000 distinct CDR3 sequences, 58% occurring once; the ten biggest clones make up 22%.

The chain couples TRBV11-2 to TRBJ2-2; D is tentatively TRBD1 or TRBD2 (5 bases each). This receptor was identified in a man aged 25-40 years in good health. The sequenced sample consisted of blood. The DNA of the CDR3 is TGTGCCAGCAGACTGGGGACGAGTGGCGCCGGGGAGCTGTTTTTT. Translating gives CASRLGTSGAGELFF.